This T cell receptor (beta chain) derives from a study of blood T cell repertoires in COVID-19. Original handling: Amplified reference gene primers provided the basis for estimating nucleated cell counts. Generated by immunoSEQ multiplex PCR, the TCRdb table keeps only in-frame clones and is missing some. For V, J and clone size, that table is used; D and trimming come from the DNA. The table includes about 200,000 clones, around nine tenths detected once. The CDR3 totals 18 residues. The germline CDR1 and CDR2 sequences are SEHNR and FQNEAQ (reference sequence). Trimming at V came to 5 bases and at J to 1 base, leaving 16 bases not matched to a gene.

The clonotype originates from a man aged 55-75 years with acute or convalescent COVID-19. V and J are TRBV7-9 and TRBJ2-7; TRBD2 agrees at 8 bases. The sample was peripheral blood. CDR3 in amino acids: CASSPGTRSLFRSYEQYF. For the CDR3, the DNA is TGTGCCAGCAGCCCCGGGACTAGGTCCTTGTTTCGGTCCTACGAGCAGTACTTC.